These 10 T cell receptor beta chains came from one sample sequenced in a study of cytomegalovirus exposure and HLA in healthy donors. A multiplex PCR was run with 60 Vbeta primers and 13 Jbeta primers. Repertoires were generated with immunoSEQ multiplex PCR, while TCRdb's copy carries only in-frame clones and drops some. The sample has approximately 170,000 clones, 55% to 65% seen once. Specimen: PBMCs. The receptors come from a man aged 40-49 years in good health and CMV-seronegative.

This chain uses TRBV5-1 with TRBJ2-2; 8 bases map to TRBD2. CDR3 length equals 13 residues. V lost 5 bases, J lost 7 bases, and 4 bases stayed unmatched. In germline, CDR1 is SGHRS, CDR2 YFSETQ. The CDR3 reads CASSVLADGELFF. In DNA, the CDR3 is TGCGCCAGCAGTGTACTAGCGGACGGGGAGCTGTTTTTT.

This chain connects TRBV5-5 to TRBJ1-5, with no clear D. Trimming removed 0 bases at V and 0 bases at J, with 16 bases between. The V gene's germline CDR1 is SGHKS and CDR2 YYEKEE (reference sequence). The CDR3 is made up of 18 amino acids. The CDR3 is CASSLVGRPTLSNQPQHF. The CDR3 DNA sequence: TGTGCCAGCAGCTTGGTTGGTCGTCCTACTCTTAGCAATCAGCCCCAGCATTTT. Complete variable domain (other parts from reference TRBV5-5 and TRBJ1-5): DAGVTQSPTHLIKTRGQQVTLRCSPISGHKSVSWYQQVLGQGPQFIFQYYEKEERGRGNFPDRFSARQFPNYSSELNVNALLLGDSALYLCASSLVGRPTLSNQPQHFGDGTRLSIL.

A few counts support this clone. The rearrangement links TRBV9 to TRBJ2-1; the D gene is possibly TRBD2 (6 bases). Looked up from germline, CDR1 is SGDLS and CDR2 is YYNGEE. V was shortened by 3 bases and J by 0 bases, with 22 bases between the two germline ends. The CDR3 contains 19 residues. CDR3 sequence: CASSAPRENRDFSYNEQFF. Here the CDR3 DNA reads TGTGCCAGCAGCGCTCCAAGAGAAAACCGGGACTTCTCCTACAATGAGCAGTTCTTC.

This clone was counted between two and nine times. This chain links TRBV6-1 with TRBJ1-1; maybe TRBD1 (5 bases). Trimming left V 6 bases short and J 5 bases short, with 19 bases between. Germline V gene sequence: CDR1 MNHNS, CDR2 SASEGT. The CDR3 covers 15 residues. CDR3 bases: TGTGCCAGCAGCTATGGGGGAGGTAGAGGAACTGAAGCTTTCTTT. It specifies CASSYGGGRGTEAFF.

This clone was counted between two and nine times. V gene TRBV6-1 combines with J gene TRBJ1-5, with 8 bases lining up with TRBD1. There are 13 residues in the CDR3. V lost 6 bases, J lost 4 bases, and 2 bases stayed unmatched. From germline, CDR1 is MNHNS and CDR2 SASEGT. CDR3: CASSDRGNQPQHF. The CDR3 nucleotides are TGTGCCAGCAGCGACAGGGGAAATCAGCCCCAGCATTTT.

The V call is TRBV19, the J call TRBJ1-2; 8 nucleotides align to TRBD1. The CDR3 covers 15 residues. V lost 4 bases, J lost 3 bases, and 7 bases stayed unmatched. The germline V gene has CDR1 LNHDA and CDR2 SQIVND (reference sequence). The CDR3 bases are TGTGCCAGTAGTACGCGGACAGGGAATTACTATGGCTACACCTTC. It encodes CASSTRTGNYYGYTF.

The CDR3 region is CASSGEGRGYTF. Written as DNA, the CDR3 is TGTGCCAGCAGTGGAGAGGGTCGGGGCTACACCTTC. The chain uses TRBV2 and TRBJ1-2; D not resolved. V lost 4 bases and J 8 bases, leaving 11 bases between the germline ends. CDR1 is SNHLY and CDR2 is FYNNEI in the germline V gene. CDR3 length: 12 residues.

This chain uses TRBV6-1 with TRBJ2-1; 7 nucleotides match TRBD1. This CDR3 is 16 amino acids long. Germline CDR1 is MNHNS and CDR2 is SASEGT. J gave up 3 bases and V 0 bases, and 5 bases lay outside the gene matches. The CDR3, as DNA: TGTGCCAGCAGTGAAGCCCAGAACAGGGGCTACAATGAGCAGTTCTTC. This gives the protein CASSEAQNRGYNEQFF.

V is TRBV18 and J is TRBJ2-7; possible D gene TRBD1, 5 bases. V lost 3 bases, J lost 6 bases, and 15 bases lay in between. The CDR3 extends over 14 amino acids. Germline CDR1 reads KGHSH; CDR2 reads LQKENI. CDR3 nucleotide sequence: TGTGCCAGCTCACCTGACAGCTCCTCGACCGAGCAGTACTTC. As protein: CASSPDSSSTEQYF.

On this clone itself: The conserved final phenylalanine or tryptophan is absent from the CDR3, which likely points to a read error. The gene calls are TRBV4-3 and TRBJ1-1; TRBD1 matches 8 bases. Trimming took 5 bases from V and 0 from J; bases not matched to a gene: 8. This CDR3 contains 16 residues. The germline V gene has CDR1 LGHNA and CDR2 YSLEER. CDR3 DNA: TGCGCCAGCAGCTCCGACAGGGGTTTAGTGAACACTGAAGCTTTCCTT. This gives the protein CASSSDRGLVNTEAFL.